This T cell receptor beta chain was retrieved from a study of regulatory T cells in long-lasting Graves disease. Combining iRepertoire HTBI primers with Arm-PCR of CDR3 regions, the authors built TCR beta libraries. One entry per CDR3 protein results from TCRdb running MiXCR on the multiplex PCR reads. The profile shows 360,000 or so distinct CDR3 sequences, more than 20% of them singletons. Time point noted: persistent/refractory GD, antithyroid drugs over 5 years with positive TRAb. Making the TCR library involved RNA that had been extracted from PBMCs. With EDTA tubes as the receptacles, approximately 10 milliliters of peripheral blood were drawn. The clonotype originates from a woman aged 40 to 55 with Graves disease. This specimen consisted of peripheral blood mononuclear cells (PBMCs), obtained when the disease was refractory, from a patient treated with antithyroid drugs.

This CDR3 is CSANRDASYEQYF. The CDR3, as DNA: TGCAGTGCTAATAGGGACGCTTCCTACGAGCAGTACTTC. This chain connects TRBV20-1 to TRBJ2-7; the D call may be TRBD1 or TRBD2 (5 bases each). This CDR3 is 13 amino acids long. CDR1 DFQATT and CDR2 SNEGSKA come from the germline V gene (reference sequence). V was clipped by 4 bases and J by 1 base, with 11 bases between them.